A single sample is the source of the 14 T cell receptor beta chains below, sequenced in a study of spatial heterogeneity in lung cancer. Broader study findings: One measure, the expanded intratumoral alpha and beta TCR count, tracked tumor mutation counts.

These TCRs' antigens remain unknown. Time point: sample taken at primary tumor resection. From the 5' RACE reads, TCRdb called clonotypes with MiXCR, one entry per CDR3 protein. This sample yields roughly 3,600 distinct CDR3 sequences, of which approximately 5.3% are seen a single time; approximately 13% belongs to the top ten. Sequenced here: lung tumor tissue, sampled at surgery. These receptor sequences come from a female donor with early-stage non-small cell lung cancer.

This clonotype showed up just a few times. The V gene is TRBV4-1, the J gene TRBJ2-7; 9 nucleotides line up with TRBD1. Looked up from germline, CDR1 is MGHRA and CDR2 is YSYEKL. Trimming took 4 bases from V and 2 from J; bases not matched to a gene: 6. This CDR3 region has 15 residues. The DNA for the CDR3 is TGCGCCAGCAGCCGAGGGACAGGGTTGCCCTACGAGCAGTACTTC. Protein sequence: CASSRGTGLPYEQYF.

This clonotype is medium-sized. The V gene is TRBV5-1, the J gene TRBJ1-1; possible D gene TRBD1, 5 bases. V lost 2 bases and J 1 base, leaving 12 bases between the germline ends. The germline CDR1 and CDR2 sequences are SGHRS and YFSETQ. The CDR3 sequence is 15 residues long. The CDR3 protein is CASSFVSGTNTEAFF. The CDR3 DNA reads TGCGCCAGCAGCTTCGTTTCAGGGACGAACACTGAAGCTTTCTTT.

Many counts were recorded for this clonotype. The rearrangement links TRBV7-2 to TRBJ1-3; TRBD1 matches 7 bases. V trimming: 5 bases; J trimming: 5 bases; junction bases outside the gene matches: 15. CDR3 length: 17 residues. Germline V gene sequence: CDR1 SGHTA, CDR2 FQGNSA. The CDR3 is CASSRDRVNRGRNTIYF. For the CDR3, the DNA is TGTGCCAGCAGCCGCGACAGAGTAAACAGGGGTAGAAACACCATATATTTT.

V gene TRBV28 combines with J gene TRBJ2-7; 8 nucleotides agree with TRBD1. In germline, CDR1 is MDHEN, CDR2 SYDVKM. The CDR3 loop spans 17 amino acids. J was trimmed by 3 bases and V by 10 bases; bases with no gene match: 20. CDR3 in amino acids: CATRPGQAHPHFYEQYF. The CDR3 DNA reads as TGTGCCACCCGGCCGGGACAGGCTCATCCCCACTTCTACGAGCAGTACTTC. Drawing the rest from reference TRBV28 and TRBJ2-7, the complete variable domain is DVKVTQSSRYLVKRTGEKVFLECVQDMDHENMFWYRQDPGLGLRLIYFSYDVKMKEKGDIPEGYSVSREKKERFSLILESASTNQTSMYLCATRPGQAHPHFYEQYFGPGTRLTVT.

This chain joins TRBV11-2 and TRBJ1-1; maybe TRBD1 (5 bases). V gave up 0 bases and J gave up 1 base, with 6 bases separating them. In germline, CDR1 is SGHAT, CDR2 FQNNGV. This CDR3 is built from 14 residues. The CDR3 DNA reads as TGTGCCAGCAGCTTAGAGGGACGGAACACTGAAGCTTTCTTT. This gives the protein CASSLEGRNTEAFF.

This clonotype counts as medium-sized. The chain couples TRBV7-9 to TRBJ1-1; 8 bases fit TRBD1. Losses at the gene ends were 5 bases for V and 3 bases for J; bases not matched to a gene: 5. The CDR3 has 14 residues. Germline V CDR1 and CDR2: SEHNR, FQNEAQ (reference sequence). In DNA form, the CDR3 reads TGTGCCAGCAGCGTTCAGGGGGCGCACACTGAAGCTTTCTTT. Translated: CASSVQGAHTEAFF.

This clonotype counts as medium-sized (0.01 to 0.1%). This chain connects TRBV5-1 to TRBJ2-5, with 9 bases aligning to TRBD2. The CDR3 has 15 residues. With V trimmed by 1 base and J by 2 bases, 3 bases remained unmatched. CDR1 SGHRS and CDR2 YFSETQ come from the germline V gene. The CDR3 loop reads CASSLSTSGQETQYF. The CDR3 DNA reads as TGCGCCAGCAGCTTGAGCACTAGCGGGCAAGAGACCCAGTACTTC.

Sample share makes this clonotype medium-sized (0.01 to 0.1%). V is TRBV15 and J is TRBJ2-3, with D perhaps TRBD1 (6 bases). Germline V gene data show CDR1 as LNHNV and CDR2 as YYDKDF (reference sequence). The CDR3 contains 14 residues. V lost 4 bases to trimming and J lost 3 bases, with 11 bases between them. CDR3 sequence reads: CATSIHRATDTQYF. CDR3 bases: TGTGCCACCAGCATTCACAGGGCAACAGATACGCAGTATTTT.

As regards this clonotype: A much bigger clone sits one base away, suggesting this may be a read error. The chain has TRBV7-2 and TRBJ1-1; weak D call: TRBD1 (6 bases). The CDR3 sequence is 13 residues long. Trimming removed 10 bases from V and 7 bases from J, with 19 bases in between. Germline CDR1 and CDR2: SGHTA and FQGNSA. The CDR3 sequence: CANTRTGFGEAFF. CDR3 DNA sequence: TGTGCCAACACCCGAACAGGGTTCGGTGAAGCTTTCTTT.

By share, this clonotype ranks as medium-sized (0.01 to 0.1%). The CDR3 DNA is TGTGCCGCGTGGGGTTATGGTGTGGGAGGGGGGTACAATGAGCAGTTCTTC. Protein sequence: CAAWGYGVGGGYNEQFF. The J gene is TRBJ2-1, the V gene TRBV6-5; a possible D gene is TRBD2 (7 bases). CDR3 length: 17 amino acids. Between the trimmed V and J ends, which lost 11 bases and 4 bases, there was a span of 27 bases. Germline lookup yields CDR1 MNHEY and CDR2 SVGAGI.

The rearrangement joins TRBV4-1 to TRBJ1-2; D is possibly TRBD1 (5 bases). Trimming removed 0 bases at V and 2 bases at J, with 10 bases between. The CDR3 runs 15 residues. CDR1 and CDR2 from the germline V gene are MGHRA and YSYEKL. CDR3 coding DNA: TGCGCCAGCAGCCAAGATCTGAGACAGAACTATGGCTACACCTTC. Protein sequence: CASSQDLRQNYGYTF.

By sample fraction, this clonotype is medium-sized. This chain uses TRBV6-1 with TRBJ2-5; TRBD1 matches 7 bases. Losses at the gene ends were 4 bases for V and 4 bases for J; bases not matched to a gene: 9. The CDR3 is made up of 15 amino acids. Per germline, CDR1 MNHNS and CDR2 SASEGT. CDR3 in DNA: TGTGCCAGCAGTGGACGGGACAGCTGGACAGAGACCCAGTACTTC. The encoded protein is CASSGRDSWTETQYF.

This clonotype was found a few times. This chain links TRBV20-1 with TRBJ2-5; D gene uncertain. This CDR3 has 13 residues. The germline V gene encodes CDR1 DFQATT and CDR2 SNEGSKA (reference sequence). Trimming pared 0 bases from V and 4 bases from J, leaving 9 bases between. This chain's CDR3 is CSARENWGETQYF. CDR3 sequence (DNA): TGCAGTGCTAGAGAGAATTGGGGAGAGACCCAGTACTTC.

This clonotype is labeled as medium-sized (0.01 to 0.1%). V is TRBV5-5 and J is TRBJ1-3; D is perhaps TRBD1 (5 bases). V was cut by 0 bases and J by 4 bases, with 11 bases left in between. The CDR3 is 15 amino acids. In germline, CDR1 is SGHKS, CDR2 YYEKEE (reference sequence). CDR3 in amino acids: CASSLAPGKGNTIYF. The CDR3 coding sequence is TGTGCCAGCAGCTTGGCGCCAGGGAAAGGAAACACCATATATTTT.